Presented here are 27 T cell receptor beta chains from one specimen sequenced in a study of vaccination effects on CD4 cells after COVID-19. TCRdb's copy holds only in-frame clones and misses some; the assay was immunoSEQ multiplex PCR. Of roughly 60,000 clones listed, 55% to 75% were seen once; the top ten hold under 25%. Subsequent to roughly 10 days of culture, CD4+ T cells were isolated. No antigen has been identified for these receptors. This sample comprised CD4+ T cells from PBMCs cultured without peptide, obtained before COVID-19 vaccination. The receptor set was obtained from a human donor who had a prior SARS-CoV-2 infection.

CDR3 in amino acids: CASGFDPRSGVYEQYF. The DNA of the CDR3 is TGTGCTAGTGGTTTCGATCCCCGTTCGGGGGTGTACGAGCAGTACTTC. The rearrangement links TRBV12-5 to TRBJ2-7; D possibly corresponds to TRBD2 (6 bases). Germline V CDR1 and CDR2: LGHNT, FRNRAP. V lost 3 bases and J 4 bases, leaving 19 bases between the germline ends. This CDR3 is built from 16 residues.

The CDR3 is CASSRLEVGEQYF. The CDR3 coding sequence is TGTGCCAGCAGCCGACTGGAGGTTGGCGAGCAGTACTTC. J is TRBJ2-7 and V is TRBV6-5; the D gene is possibly TRBD2 (5 bases). The germline V gene encodes CDR1 MNHEY and CDR2 SVGAGI. The CDR3 length is 13 residues. Trimming stripped 6 bases from V and 6 bases from J, with 15 bases between.

CDR3 nucleotides: TGCGCCAGCAGCTTGCCAGTAAACAATGAGCAGTTCTTC. This translates into CASSLPVNNEQFF. The rearrangement links TRBV5-1 to TRBJ2-1; D is unclear. The V gene lost 1 base and the J gene lost 5 bases, with 7 bases spanning the gap. Germline V CDR1 and CDR2: SGHRS, YFSETQ. The CDR3 length is 13 residues.

The gene calls are TRBV12-3 or TRBV12-4 and TRBJ2-1, with D unresolved. This CDR3 is built from 11 residues. V was shortened by 3 bases and J by 3 bases, with 0 bases between the two germline ends. The CDR3 region has the DNA TGTGCCAGCAGTTTCTACAATGAGCAGTTCTTC. This gives the protein CASSFYNEQFF.

There are a few counts of this clone. The chain is built from TRBV5-4 and TRBJ1-5; D remains ambiguous. V lost 1 base to trimming and J lost 7 bases, with 9 bases between them. Germline loops: CDR1 SGHNT, CDR2 YYREEE (reference sequence). The CDR3 covers 13 residues. The CDR3 bases are TGTGCCAGCAGCTTGCTCCCCAACCAGCCCCAGCATTTT. This codes for CASSLLPNQPQHF.

CDR3 sequence: CASSYVAGGPDTQYF. In nucleotides, the CDR3 is TGTGCCAGCAGCTATGTAGCGGGGGGACCAGATACGCAGTATTTT. This chain uses TRBV11-1 with TRBJ2-3, with 10 bases lining up with TRBD2. There are 15 residues in the CDR3. Germline trimming cut 4 bases from V and 4 bases from J; bases unmatched to any gene: 5. Germline CDR1 and CDR2: SGHAT and FQDESV (reference sequence).

The chain couples TRBV5-1 to TRBJ2-1; TRBD1 matches at 7 bases. The germline gives CDR1 SGHRS, CDR2 YFSETQ. The CDR3 is 15 amino acids. The J segment lost 3 bases and the V segment lost 1 base, leaving 4 bases of the junction unmatched. DNA for the CDR3: TGCGCCAGCAGCTTGACAGGGGCAGTCTACAATGAGCAGTTCTTC. Protein product: CASSLTGAVYNEQFF. The full variable domain, completed using reference TRBV5-1 and TRBJ2-1, is KAGVTQTPRYLIKTRGQQVTLSCSPISGHRSVSWYQQTPGQGLQFLFEYFSETQRNKGNFPGRFSGRQFSNSRSEMNVSTLELGDSALYLCASSLTGAVYNEQFFGPGTRLTVL.

This sequence joins TRBV2 and TRBJ1-1; perhaps TRBD1 as D (5 bases). Germline V gene sequence: CDR1 SNHLY, CDR2 FYNNEI. Between the trimmed V and J ends, which lost 2 bases and 0 bases, there was a span of 7 bases. The CDR3 has 14 amino acids. For the CDR3, the DNA is TGTGCCAGCAGTGAACAGGGAATGAACACTGAAGCTTTCTTT. Its protein is CASSEQGMNTEAFF.

This clone appeared a single time. V gene TRBV6-4 combines with J gene TRBJ2-1; 9 nucleotides agree with TRBD1. This CDR3 has 15 amino acids. Unmatched junction bases numbered 15, after V lost 8 bases and J lost 10 bases. The germline V gene has CDR1 MRHNA and CDR2 SNTAGT. DNA for the CDR3: TGTGCCAGCTGTTTCCGGGACAGGGAACCAGGCGAGCAGTTCTTC. Protein: CASCFRDREPGEQFF.

This clone was counted only a few times. The V call is TRBV5-1, the J call TRBJ2-3; D might be TRBD1 or TRBD2, each matching 6 bases. Trimming removed 0 bases from V and 0 bases from J, with 17 bases in between. Per the germline V gene, CDR1 is SGHRS and CDR2 is YFSETQ. The length of the CDR3 is 18 residues. The CDR3 reads CASSLAIRQGRSTDTQYF. In DNA form, the CDR3 reads TGCGCCAGCAGCTTGGCGATACGGCAGGGGAGGAGCACAGATACGCAGTATTTT.

This sequence joins TRBV18 and TRBJ2-5, with 8 nucleotides matching TRBD1. Trimming took 3 bases from V and 9 from J; bases not matched to a gene: 12. The CDR3 is made up of 15 amino acids. Germline V CDR1 and CDR2: KGHSH, LQKENI. The DNA for the CDR3 is TGTGCCAGCTCACCGACAGGGGCCCCCGAGATGGCCCAGTACTTC. The encoded protein is CASSPTGAPEMAQYF.

There are a few counts of this clone. This rearrangement joins TRBV7-6 to TRBJ1-1, with TRBD1 matching 9 bases. CDR3 length equals 18 residues. J was trimmed by 1 base and V by 0 bases; bases with no gene match: 9. Germline V lookup: CDR1 SGHVS, CDR2 FNYEAQ. In nucleotides, the CDR3 is TGTGCCAGCAGCTTAGCTCCCGGACAGGGGCAGGGGAACACTGAAGCTTTCTTT. This translates into CASSLAPGQGQGNTEAFF.

This clone appeared a single time. The V gene is TRBV15, the J gene TRBJ2-3; D is ambiguous. The CDR3 contains 13 residues. Trimming removed 4 bases from V and 5 bases from J, with 10 bases in between. Germline CDR1 reads LNHNV; CDR2 reads YYDKDF (reference sequence). In nucleotides, the CDR3 is TGTGCCACCAGCACTAGTCCCCGAGATACGCAGTATTTT. This encodes CATSTSPRDTQYF.

CDR3 sequence reads: CASSPLTLAGGDTQYF. As DNA, the CDR3 is TGCGCCAGCAGCCCCCTGACCCTAGCGGGAGGGGATACGCAGTATTTT. V gene TRBV5-1 combines with J gene TRBJ2-3; 12 bases match TRBD2. The CDR3 is made up of 16 amino acids. Germline-derived CDR1 and CDR2 are SGHRS and YFSETQ. Germline trimming cut 4 bases from V and 6 bases from J; bases unmatched to any gene: 9.

This rearrangement joins TRBV30 to TRBJ2-5, with 12 positions matching TRBD1. The CDR3 loop spans 17 amino acids. Germline-derived CDR1 and CDR2 are GTSNPN and SVGIG (reference sequence). The trim removed 0 bases at V and 7 bases at J, leaving 12 bases unmatched. Written as DNA, the CDR3 is TGTGCCTGGAGTGTATGGGGACAGGGGGCAGGAGGTTGGACCCAGTACTTC. Translation gives CAWSVWGQGAGGWTQYF.

The chain recombines TRBV21-1 with TRBJ1-2. TRBV21-1 is noted as a pseudogene. CDR3 length: 18 amino acids. The CDR3 spells CASTLGAQLLQKLYGYTF. The CDR3 nucleotides read TGTGCCAGCACCCTCGGGGCACAACTACTTCAAAAACTCTATGGCTACACCTTC.

This clone appeared once. This sequence joins TRBV12-3 or TRBV12-4 and TRBJ2-1; D uncertain. CDR3 length: 13 residues. Trimming removed 5 bases at V and 9 bases at J, with 14 bases between. CDR3 sequence reads: CASSVGWLVEQFF. In DNA form, the CDR3 reads TGTGCCAGCAGTGTAGGGTGGCTTGTTGAGCAGTTCTTC.

The chain couples TRBV2 to TRBJ2-5; 8 nucleotides line up with TRBD2. V trimming: 4 bases; J trimming: 1 base; junction bases outside the gene matches: 2. Looked up from germline, CDR1 is SNHLY and CDR2 is FYNNEI. CDR3 length: 14 residues. CDR3 in DNA: TGTGCCAGCAGTGTTAGCGGGGCCCAAGAGACCCAGTACTTC. Its translation is CASSVSGAQETQYF.

The V call is TRBV3-1 (or the pseudogene TRBV3-2), the J call TRBJ2-5; a possible D gene is TRBD2 (7 bases). The CDR3 totals 14 residues. Germline CDR1 is LGHDT and CDR2 is YNNKEL (reference sequence). V lost 4 bases and J 4 bases, leaving 13 bases between the germline ends. CDR3 sequence reads: CASSLGGGSETQYF. The CDR3 nucleotides read TGTGCCAGCAGCCTAGGGGGGGGGTCAGAGACCCAGTACTTC.

This sequence joins TRBV19 and TRBJ1-5; D not certain. Germline CDR1 LNHDA, CDR2 SQIVND (reference sequence). The ends were cut back, 6 bases at V and 6 bases at J, with 9 bases in the middle. The CDR3 is 12 residues long. CDR3 residues: CASSHLFQPQHF. CDR3 nucleotides: TGTGCCAGTAGCCACCTGTTTCAGCCCCAGCATTTT.

The rearrangement links TRBV10-3 to TRBJ2-3; D may be TRBD2 (6 bases). From germline, CDR1 is ENHRY and CDR2 SYGVKD. The CDR3 runs to 15 residues. Trimming cost V 3 bases and J 3 bases, with 13 bases left between them. The CDR3 DNA is TGTGCCATCAGTGATGGAGGGCTTCGAACAGATACGCAGTATTTT. It encodes CAISDGGLRTDTQYF.

V is TRBV6-5 and J is TRBJ2-7, with TRBD2 matching over 12 bases. CDR1 and CDR2 from the germline V gene are MNHEY and SVGAGI. The V segment lost 6 bases and the J segment 3 bases; nucleotides outside the gene matches: 3. This CDR3 has 14 residues. CDR3 sequence reads: CASRETSGSYEQYF. The CDR3 coding sequence is TGTGCCAGCAGGGAGACTAGCGGGAGCTACGAGCAGTACTTC.

This sequence joins TRBV7-8 and TRBJ2-4; TRBD1 might be the D (6 bases). The V and J ends lost 3 bases and 4 bases respectively, with 13 bases between them. The germline gives CDR1 SGHVS, CDR2 FQNEAQ. The CDR3 loop spans 15 amino acids. CDR3 region: CASSLGRGEKNIQYF. The CDR3 DNA sequence: TGTGCCAGCAGCTTGGGCAGGGGCGAAAAAAACATTCAGTACTTC.

The CDR3 nucleotides are TGTGCCAGCAGCTTAACCTTAGAATTGTACGAGCAGTACTTC. It yields the protein CASSLTLELYEQYF. J is TRBJ2-7 and V is TRBV7-2; no clear D gene. Germline V lookup: CDR1 SGHTA, CDR2 FQGNSA. This CDR3 comprises 14 residues. Trimming left V 2 bases short and J 4 bases short, with 12 bases between.

The chain is built from TRBV7-9 and TRBJ2-7, with 9 nucleotides matching TRBD2. The CDR3 totals 16 residues. CDR1 is SEHNR and CDR2 is FQNEAQ in the germline V gene (reference sequence). Unmatched junction bases numbered 10, after V lost 4 bases and J lost 3 bases. CDR3 loop: CASSSSWRGGDYEQYF. The CDR3 DNA reads as TGTGCCAGCAGCTCCTCCTGGCGGGGGGGAGACTACGAGCAGTACTTC.

The chain recombines TRBV30 with TRBJ2-7, with 12 nucleotides matching TRBD2. The trim removed 0 bases at V and 9 bases at J, leaving 24 bases unmatched. The CDR3 contains 20 residues. The germline V gene has CDR1 GTSNPN and CDR2 SVGIG (reference sequence). The CDR3 spells CAWSVQFGELAGGSLRVQYF. The DNA of the CDR3 is TGTGCCTGGAGTGTACAATTTGGGGAACTAGCGGGGGGTTCTCTACGAGTGCAGTACTTC.

The gene calls are TRBV5-1 and TRBJ1-6, with TRBD1 matching over 11 bases. This CDR3 region has 16 residues. Unmatched junction bases numbered 6, after V lost 4 bases and J lost 6 bases. Germline V lookup: CDR1 SGHRS, CDR2 YFSETQ. In DNA form, the CDR3 reads TGCGCCAGCAGCCCCGCGGGACAGGGGGTTAATTCACCCCTCCACTTT. Protein sequence: CASSPAGQGVNSPLHF.